This TCR beta chain emerged from a study of quantifying T cell responses using KT2 cells. Study overall: Reverse transcription used primers in the TCR alpha and beta constant regions. Estimated efficiency of the T4 ligation step was above 8.5% under optimum conditions. Findings and limits, study-wide: KT2 sequence counts showed saturation when very many KT2 cells were spiked in. Even the lowest spike-in, about one KT2 cell per 100,000 PBMC, yielded detectable KT2 sequences.

This clonotype was seen many times. Its antigen is still unknown. A range of KT2-to-PBMC ratios was made using fixed PBMC numbers. J gave up 2 bases and V 4 bases, and 7 bases lay outside the gene matches. The CDR3 sequence is 15 residues long. Germline CDR1 reads SGHVS; CDR2 reads FQNEAQ. An oligo carrying a UMI was ligated to the cDNA 3' end. An equimolar mix of RC1.1 and RC1.2 primed the beta chain across TRBC1 and TRBC2. One entry per CDR3 protein, called by TCRdb with MiXCR from the UMI-ligation and nested PCR reads. The sample lists tens of thousands of distinct CDR3 sequences; roughly 11% were seen once.

This receptor was taken from a human donor. The source material was PBMCs spiked with cells of the T cell clone KT2. V usage is TRBV7-8 and J usage is TRBJ2-7; 8 nucleotides align to TRBD1. The CDR3 coding sequence is TGTGCCAGCAGCTCTCCGACAGGGGATGCCTACGAGCAGTACTTC. Its protein product is CASSSPTGDAYEQYF.